This TCR beta chain was identified during a study of blood T cells in healthy people across ages. Primers used in a second PCR of roughly 6 to 12 cycles were a sample-barcoded 5' primer and a J-beta primer mix. TCRdb redid the calling of the 5' RACE reads with MiXCR, one entry per CDR3 protein. The data contain 1 million or so distinct CDR3 sequences, under 55% of them singletons. Trimming cost V 5 bases and J 2 bases, with 12 bases left between them. The CDR3 runs to 14 residues. CDR1 is SQVTM, CDR2 ANQGSEA, per germline. Source material: blood. This rearrangement joins TRBV29-1 to TRBJ2-2; no clear D. This sequence was found in a woman aged 55-69 years in good health. DNA for the CDR3: TGCAGCGTTAGGTTGCGGATAAACACCGGGGAGCTGTTTTTT. Protein sequence: CSVRLRINTGELFF.